Each of the 10 T cell receptor beta chains below was sequenced from the same sample in a study of blood T cells in healthy people across ages. Next came a second PCR, run for about 7 to 11 cycles, which used a sample-barcoded 5' primer along with a J-beta primer mix. One entry per CDR3 protein, called by TCRdb with MiXCR from the 5' RACE reads. This repertoire shows approximately 1,700,000 distinct CDR3 sequences, 30% to 40% found once; its top ten account for under 25%. The sequenced sample consisted of blood. The receptors were gathered from a human donor in good health.

The V and J genes are TRBV12-3 or TRBV12-4 and TRBJ1-5; D is possibly TRBD1 (5 bases). CDR3 size: 15 residues. V dropped 6 bases and J dropped 3 bases, with 15 bases sitting between them. The CDR3 coding sequence is TGTGCCAGCAGGGTGGGCAGGGCCTTCAATCAGCCCCAGCATTTT. The encoded protein is CASRVGRAFNQPQHF.

The chain combines TRBV12-3 or TRBV12-4 with TRBJ2-2; D possibly corresponds to TRBD2 (6 bases). Between the trimmed V and J ends, which lost 6 bases and 8 bases, there was a span of 31 bases. This CDR3 contains 19 residues. DNA for the CDR3: TGTGCCAGCAGCCTAGCCCGACGGGGACTCAGAGCCCGGGAGGGGGAGCTGTTTTTT. Its translation is CASSLARRGLRAREGELFF.

The V and J genes are TRBV29-1 and TRBJ2-1; the match to TRBD1 covers 10 bases. CDR3 size: 13 residues. The germline V gene has CDR1 SQVTM and CDR2 ANQGSEA. Trimming at V came to 6 bases and at J to 5 bases, leaving 4 bases not matched to a gene. Written as DNA, the CDR3 is TGCAGCGTCAGACAGGGGGCCCACAATGAGCAGTTCTTC. Residues: CSVRQGAHNEQFF.

The chain is built from TRBV11-3 and TRBJ2-7, with a weak D call TRBD2 (5 bases). The germline V gene has CDR1 SGHNT and CDR2 YENEEA. The V end lost 2 bases, the J end lost 0 bases, and 11 bases lay between the germline ends. The CDR3 runs to 15 residues. The chain's CDR3 is CASSLRRQSSYEQYF. The CDR3 nucleotides read TGTGCCAGCAGCTTACGGAGGCAGAGCTCCTACGAGCAGTACTTC.

The chain employs TRBV5-1 and TRBJ1-2; D not resolved. V lost 6 bases and J lost 0, with 9 bases in between. The CDR3 is made up of 13 amino acids. Germline-derived CDR1 and CDR2 are SGHRS and YFSETQ. CDR3 loop: CASTAGSNYGYTF. The CDR3 region has the DNA TGCGCCAGCACCGCAGGATCTAACTATGGCTACACCTTC.

The chain carries TRBV6-2 or TRBV6-3 and TRBJ1-6; TRBD1 is a possible D gene (5 bases). Looked up from germline, CDR1 is MNHEY and CDR2 is SVGEGT. The CDR3 totals 15 residues. The ends were cut back, 3 bases at V and 7 bases at J, with 13 bases in the middle. CDR3 nucleotides: TGTGCCAGCAGTTATCTGGGGCAGAAGAATTCACCCCTCCACTTT. Translated: CASSYLGQKNSPLHF.

This clonotype was found many times. The chain joins TRBV9 to TRBJ2-3; perhaps TRBD2 as D (6 bases). With 3 bases removed from V and 4 bases from J, the gap between germline ends came to 6 bases. Per the germline V gene, CDR1 is SGDLS and CDR2 is YYNGEE. The CDR3 extends over 12 amino acids. The CDR3 DNA follows: TGTGCCAGCAGCGGGGGGGCAGATACGCAGTATTTT. Encoded protein: CASSGGADTQYF.

The chain links TRBV9 to TRBJ2-4; D is ambiguous. The J call may be mistaken, given a closer DNA end match to TRBJ2-7. The CDR3 totals 14 residues. CDR1 and CDR2 (germline): SGDLS, YYNGEE. The CDR3 protein is CASSVANTPYEQYF. Written as DNA, the CDR3 is TGTGCCAGCAGCGTAGCAAACACTCCCTACGAGCAGTACTTC.

This clonotype turned up a few times. The gene calls are TRBV20-1 and TRBJ2-3; perhaps TRBD1 as D (6 bases). Germline loops: CDR1 DFQATT, CDR2 SNEGSKA (reference sequence). CDR3 size: 15 residues. Trimming pared 3 bases from V and 2 bases from J, leaving 15 bases between. The CDR3 region has the DNA TGCAGTGCTAGCGGGACAAGGGCCGACACAGATACGCAGTATTTT. Translating it yields CSASGTRADTDTQYF.

This chain connects TRBV5-1 to TRBJ2-3; D is perhaps TRBD1 (6 bases). V was cut by 0 bases and J by 4 bases, with 15 bases left in between. CDR1 and CDR2 (germline): SGHRS, YFSETQ. This CDR3 has 16 residues. The CDR3 region has the DNA TGCGCCAGCAGCTTGGTCCGTGGGGGCAAGGCAGATACGCAGTATTTT. Encoded protein: CASSLVRGGKADTQYF.